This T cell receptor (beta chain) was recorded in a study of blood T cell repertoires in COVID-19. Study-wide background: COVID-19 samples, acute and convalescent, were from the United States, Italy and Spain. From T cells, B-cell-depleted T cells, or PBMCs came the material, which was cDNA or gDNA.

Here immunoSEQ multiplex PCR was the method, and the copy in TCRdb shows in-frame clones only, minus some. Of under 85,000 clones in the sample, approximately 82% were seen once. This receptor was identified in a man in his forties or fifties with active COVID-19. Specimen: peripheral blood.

CDR3 nucleotide sequence: TGTGCCAGCAACAGGGGGCAGGGCCAAGAGACCCAGTACTTC. It yields the protein CASNRGQGQETQYF. The chain joins TRBV5-5 to TRBJ2-5; 9 bases agree with TRBD1. Looked up from germline, CDR1 is SGHKS and CDR2 is YYEKEE (reference sequence). The CDR3 length is 14 residues. V shed 6 bases and J 1 base; nucleotides not matched to a gene: 4.